This T cell receptor beta chain was captured by sequencing in a study of blood T cells in healthy people across ages (dated by TCRdb to about 2015). About the investigation overall: Template switching captured roughly one uniquely barcoded TCR beta cDNA molecule per two T cells in model experiments. Four age groups were formed from the donors: young (average 16 years), middle-aged (more than 35), aged (roughly 59) and long-lived (about 80). To track age-related changes in TCR beta repertoire diversity, the study relied on deep sequencing normalized with unique cDNA molecular identifiers. Using the same blood draw, the study looked at two additional independent replicas of 1 million unique cDNA reads for two donors, one aged 18 to 30 and the other aged 80 or older. What the work shows at the level of the full study, not this receptor alone: Because the CMV infection status of the donors was unknown, age-related changes in expanded clonotypes may potentially have been confounded. The long-lived group showed more naive CD4+ T cells, fewer expanded clones and increased TCR diversity than the aged group, suggesting age selection. Total diversity estimates from one million sequenced T cells were considered lower bounds and underestimates. There was a strong correlation between observed TCR beta diversity and the percentage of naive T cells measured by flow cytometry. As age increased, observed TCR beta diversity per million T cells dropped in a roughly linear way, and a significant reduction was already evident by age 40. Since profiling was done on bulk unsorted PBMCs, naive and antigen-experienced compartments could not be conclusively compared.

Reading the germline V gene gives CDR1 ENHRY and CDR2 SYGVKD. The CDR3 starts with the cysteine, ends with the phenylalanine, and has 15 residues. Only CDR3 DNA is held: 45 bases, read in frame from base 1. Systemically healthy Caucasian individuals from Russia, approximately 39 in total and aged roughly 6 to 90 years, were included as donors. Each donor gave about 9.8 milliliters of peripheral blood, drawn into EDTA-treated Vacutainer tubes. Ficoll-Paque density-gradient centrifugation was used to isolate PBMCs, with at least 6.5 million per sample. Trizol reagent was used to extract total RNA from the PBMCs, yielding at least 5.5 micrograms per sample. The percentages of naive CD45RAhigh/CD27high T cells were determined by flow cytometry on a PBMC aliquot from every donor. Library preparation employed 5' RACE. TCRdb names Illumina HiSeq 2500 as the instrument used. A second about 7 to 12 cycle PCR used a sample-barcoded 5' primer and a J-beta primer mix. A template-switch 5' adaptor carrying 12 random nucleotides introduced a unique molecular identifier onto each TCR beta cDNA molecule. Each sample yielded at least 3 million CDR3-containing paired-end reads. First-strand cDNA was synthesized from all RNA with the Mint cDNA synthesis kit, primed by a TRBC-specific oligonucleotide. After uracil-DNA glycosylase treatment, a first 18-cycle PCR used universal primers M1SS and BC2_uni_R on all cDNA. Processing in the source paper ran as follows. For normalization, 1 million high-quality reads, each with a distinct molecular identifier, were randomly selected from each sample. Reads with shared molecular identifiers were discarded instead of being binned into consensus sequences. CDR3 identification, clonotype clustering and error correction used MiTCR with a Q25 quality threshold and the strictest error-elimination algorithm. A nonparametric unseen species model with Euler transformation was used to estimate lower-bound total TCR beta diversity. The public sequencing data were trimmed at Q25 with fastp and processed into clonotypes with MiXCR by TCRdb, which kept only in-frame beta chains. Rows matching on CDR3 protein sequence are summarized as one entry with the most common DNA and genes. None of the V and J calls come from the authors' own analysis; TCRdb made them. The sample includes hundreds of thousands of distinct CDR3 sequences, with roughly 25% observed a single time. The ten largest account for more than 8% of the sample.

As concerns this clonotype: No antigen is known for it. No base quality information exists; no much larger clone differs at one position.

These records were also assigned to another study, of T cells of mothers and their children. According to the second study: The donors were nine systemically healthy Caucasian individuals, made up of three mothers and their six children. cDNA synthesis used all of the extracted RNA, with about 1.5 ug of RNA in each 15 ul reaction. Sample barcodes and 2-4 random nucleotides were added via the M1S primer in the second PCR. Each mother yielded over 9 million TCR beta CDR3 reads and each child roughly 3.1 million reads. Thymic selection shapes the output of TCR recombination in a similar way in related and unrelated pairs, and inherited differences have a minor effect. Normalized repertoire overlap was always slightly but never significantly higher in related than unrelated mother-child pairs. No persistent microchimeric T cell clones were detected, at a sensitivity of 90 to 100 clones per million clonotypes. To look for features that set related mother-child pairs apart from unrelated individuals, the researchers ran deep NGS to compare the TCR beta repertoires of mothers and children. On average, the children were around 11 +/- 4 years old, while the mothers were about 40 +/- 4 years old. After adapters were ligated using NEBNext reagents, the libraries underwent 100+100 nt paired-end sequencing on an Illumina HiSeq 2000. Mother and child libraries were prepared a month apart and sequenced in separate runs to prevent cross-contamination. Each donor had between roughly 450,000 and 2,300,000 distinct TCR beta clonotypes identified. Naive TCR beta clonotypes were estimated from low-frequency clonotypes matched to each donor's FACS-determined naive share, without sorting.

The chain is assembled from TRBV10-3 and TRBJ2-5; TRBD2 lines up with 11 middle nucleotides. The DNA end lines up better with TRBJ2-1; the J call may be wrong. Sequencing was done on a sample of blood. This TCR was sampled from a boy aged 10-17 years in good health. In nucleotide form, the sequence is TGTGCCATCAGTGAGGGGACTAGCGGAAACAATGAGCAGTTCTTC. It encodes CAISEGTSGNNEQFF.